A selection of T cell receptor beta chains follows, all from one sample in a study of shared clonotypes between healthy human individuals. Here immunoSEQ multiplex PCR was the method, and the copy in TCRdb shows in-frame clones only, minus some. This repertoire shows over a million clones, more than 75% found once; its top ten account for roughly 0.65%. Sample: memory CD4+ T cells from PBMCs. Source of these receptors: a young man in good health. Some clones in this sample may be carry-over from other donors' samples. Both conserved end residues are part of each CDR3. Fields, in order: V gene, CDR3 protein.

v_call: TRBV12-5; cdr3_aa: CASGLAAGVTRETQYF
v_call: TRBV2; cdr3_aa: CASSEMGETQYF
v_call: TRBV30; cdr3_aa: CACTSGTGNYGYTF
v_call: TRBV27; cdr3_aa: CASSSINPRLSGNTIYF
v_call: TRBV7-2; cdr3_aa: CASSLAGGSNTGELFF
v_call: TRBV28; cdr3_aa: CASSGTSGHTDTQYF
v_call: TRBV7-3; cdr3_aa: CASSQVRSNEQFF
v_call: TRBV7-3; cdr3_aa: CASSLGQRDEQFF
v_call: TRBV21-1; cdr3_aa: CASGGQSEGNSSYEQYF
v_call: TRBV29-1; cdr3_aa: CSVASLSEAFF
v_call: TRBV5-1; cdr3_aa: CASSLGWGDQPQHF
v_call: TRBV18; cdr3_aa: CASSPLAGGSKNIQYF
v_call: TRBV5-1; cdr3_aa: CASSQERGRETQYF
v_call: TRBV5-6; cdr3_aa: CASSLQRTRPALPQHF
v_call: TRBV6-1; cdr3_aa: CATRTGMNTGELFF
v_call: TRBV28; cdr3_aa: CASSLGQGGNTIYF
v_call: TRBV7-8; cdr3_aa: CASSFRDRVGGYTF
v_call: TRBV19; cdr3_aa: CASSVDRFSGGELFF
v_call: TRBV4-1; cdr3_aa: CASSQDQPTTGSKNIQYF
v_call: TRBV2; cdr3_aa: CASQPGGNTGELFF
v_call: TRBV10-3; cdr3_aa: CAIAGRAIRVDEQYF
v_call: TRBV20-1; cdr3_aa: CSAYRGETQYF
v_call: TRBV11-3; cdr3_aa: CATSRAGAGELFF
v_call: TRBV9; cdr3_aa: CASTRTGGHGTEAFF
v_call: TRBV11-2; cdr3_aa: CASSFPGMETQYF
v_call: TRBV4-3; cdr3_aa: CASSQVQLAQGDNQPQHF
v_call: TRBV11-2; cdr3_aa: CASSLVPDSDEAFF
v_call: TRBV7-3; cdr3_aa: CASSPGAYEQYF
v_call: TRBV15; cdr3_aa: CATSRGASGRTQYF